This entry lists 18 T cell receptor beta chains sequenced from one sample in a study of blood T cells in healthy people across ages. The authors ran a second PCR of about 7 to 12 cycles using a sample-barcoded 5' primer and a J-beta primer mix. TCRdb recomputed calls from the 5' RACE reads with MiXCR, one row per CDR3 protein. The table includes hundreds of thousands of distinct CDR3 sequences, approximately 40% detected once. The source material was blood. These receptors all come from a man older than 75 in good health.

This clonotype showed up just a few times. The chain couples TRBV7-2 to TRBJ2-1; 10 bases match TRBD2. Germline CDR1 is SGHTA and CDR2 is FQGNSA. The CDR3 consists of 16 residues. V lost 1 base and J lost 5; bases outside the gene matches: 5. This CDR3 reads CASSLDSGGLNNEQFF. Here the CDR3 DNA reads TGTGCCAGCAGCTTAGATAGCGGGGGGCTGAACAATGAGCAGTTCTTC. Variable domain in full (rest from reference TRBV7-2 and TRBJ2-1): GAGVSQSPSNKVTEKGKDVELRCDPISGHTALYWYRQSLGQGLEFLIYFQGNSAPDKSGLPSDRFSAERTGGSVSTLTIQRTQQEDSAVYLCASSLDSGGLNNEQFFGPGTRLTVL.

This clonotype was found a few times. The chain carries TRBV5-1 and TRBJ2-5, with D tentatively TRBD2 (5 bases). CDR3 size: 14 residues. The germline gives CDR1 SGHRS, CDR2 YFSETQ. V lost 4 bases to trimming and J lost 5 bases, with 15 bases between them. DNA for the CDR3: TGCGCCAGCAGCCCCGGACTGCCCGCCGAGACCCAGTACTTC. Its protein product is CASSPGLPAETQYF.

This clonotype was picked up one time. The chain carries TRBV6-6 and TRBJ2-1, with 9 bases that match TRBD1. Germline CDR1 MNHNY, CDR2 SVGAGI (reference sequence). The CDR3 runs 15 residues. The V gene end was trimmed by 0 bases and the J gene end by 5 bases; junction bases not matched to a gene: 2. The CDR3 sequence is CASSYSGTGHNEQFF. CDR3 coding DNA: TGTGCCAGCAGTTACTCAGGGACAGGGCACAATGAGCAGTTCTTC.

The rearrangement joins TRBV7-2 to TRBJ2-1, with TRBD2 identical over 10 bases. The J call could be wrong; TRBJ2-7 is a better fit for the DNA end. From germline, CDR1 is SGHTA and CDR2 FQGNSA. CDR3 size: 16 residues. CDR3 in amino acids: CASSLAGLANYNEQYF. CDR3 DNA sequence: TGTGCCAGCAGCTTAGCGGGACTAGCGAATTACAATGAGCAGTACTTC.

The rearrangement links TRBV7-2 to TRBJ2-5; 7 nucleotides line up with TRBD2. Germline assignment: CDR1 SGHTA and CDR2 FQGNSA. This CDR3 comprises 14 residues. V lost 6 bases, J lost 3 bases, and 7 bases stayed unmatched. As DNA, the CDR3 is TGTGCCAGCAGTCTAAGCGGGAACAAAGAGACCCAGTACTTC. It codes for CASSLSGNKETQYF. Looking up the rest from reference TRBV7-2 and TRBJ2-5 gives the full variable domain: GAGVSQSPSNKVTEKGKDVELRCDPISGHTALYWYRQSLGQGLEFLIYFQGNSAPDKSGLPSDRFSAERTGGSVSTLTIQRTQQEDSAVYLCASSLSGNKETQYFGPGTRLLVL.

This clonotype was recorded a few times. V is TRBV9 and J is TRBJ2-5, with TRBD2 identical over 8 bases. Germline trimming cut 4 bases from V and 1 base from J; bases unmatched to any gene: 9. This CDR3 has 16 residues. Germline loops: CDR1 SGDLS, CDR2 YYNGEE. The DNA for the CDR3 is TGTGCCAGCAGCAGGGTCAGCGGGAGTCGCCAAGAGACCCAGTACTTC. Protein: CASSRVSGSRQETQYF.

The genes are TRBV6-1 and TRBJ2-3; perhaps TRBD2 as D (6 bases). Deletions cut 7 bases from V and 2 bases from J, with 13 bases between. Germline V gene lookup returns CDR1 MNHNS and CDR2 SASEGT. This CDR3 is built from 14 residues. The CDR3 spells CASKLRGDTDTQYF. Here the CDR3 DNA reads TGTGCCAGCAAGCTGCGCGGGGACACAGATACGCAGTATTTT.

This CDR3 reads CASSLAGVWSDTQYF. The CDR3 nucleotides are TGTGCCAGCAGCCTTGCAGGGGTTTGGTCAGATACGCAGTATTTT. The chain joins TRBV7-6 to TRBJ2-3; perhaps TRBD1 as D (6 bases). This CDR3 region has 15 residues. Deletions cut 5 bases from V and 4 bases from J, with 16 bases between. Germline loops: CDR1 SGHVS, CDR2 FNYEAQ. Full variable domain (remainder filled in from reference TRBV7-6 and TRBJ2-3): GAGVSQSPRYKVTKRGQDVALRCDPISGHVSLYWYRQALGQGPEFLTYFNYEAQQDKSGLPNDRFSAERPEGSISTLTIQRTEQRDSAMYRCASSLAGVWSDTQYFGPGTRLTVL.

This clonotype appeared a single time. V is TRBV20-1 and J is TRBJ2-1, with a tentative D call TRBD2 (5 bases). Germline assignment: CDR1 DFQATT and CDR2 SNEGSKA (reference sequence). The V end lost 0 bases, the J end lost 10 bases, and 19 bases lay between the germline ends. This CDR3 region has 15 residues. The CDR3 DNA is TGCAGTGCTAGAGATGTTAAGCGGACCCCTGGGGAGCAGTTCTTC. Protein sequence: CSARDVKRTPGEQFF.

This clonotype occurred many times. The V and J genes are TRBV7-2 and TRBJ2-5; D call uncertain. The CDR3 spans 13 residues. In germline, CDR1 is SGHTA, CDR2 FQGNSA. Trimming took off 4 bases at V and 4 bases at J, with 10 bases between the two ends. The CDR3 sequence is CASSSLWAETQYF. As DNA, the CDR3 is TGTGCCAGCAGCTCCCTCTGGGCAGAGACCCAGTACTTC.

This clonotype was seen a single time. CDR3 nucleotide sequence: TGTGCCTCGATGATTACCGCGACACTAAACTATGGCTACACCTTC. Its protein product is CASMITATLNYGYTF. This chain joins TRBV30 and TRBJ1-2; the D is unclear. V was shortened by 7 bases and J by 2 bases, with 20 bases between the two germline ends. Germline V gives CDR1 GTSNPN, CDR2 SVGIG (reference sequence). CDR3 length: 15 residues.

This clonotype has more than one count but fewer than ten. The chain uses TRBV7-2 and TRBJ2-7; TRBD1 aligns across 10 bases. The J segment lost 3 bases and the V segment lost 5 bases, leaving 7 bases of the junction unmatched. Germline V gene data show CDR1 as SGHTA and CDR2 as FQGNSA. This CDR3 has 15 amino acids. CDR3 region: CASSPADRGSYEQYF. DNA of the CDR3: TGTGCCAGCAGCCCGGCGGACAGGGGGAGCTACGAGCAGTACTTC. The full variable domain, in which reference TRBV7-2 and TRBJ2-7 provide the parts outside the CDR3, is GAGVSQSPSNKVTEKGKDVELRCDPISGHTALYWYRQSLGQGLEFLIYFQGNSAPDKSGLPSDRFSAERTGGSVSTLTIQRTQQEDSAVYLCASSPADRGSYEQYFGPGTRLTVT.

A few counts support this clonotype. The J gene is TRBJ2-3, the V gene TRBV7-2; D remains unclear. Germline CDR1 reads SGHTA; CDR2 reads FQGNSA. V lost 5 bases, J lost 8 bases, and 2 bases lay in between. The CDR3 extends over 9 amino acids. The CDR3: CASSPTQYF. CDR3 in DNA: TGTGCCAGCAGCCCTACGCAGTATTTT.

The chain recombines TRBV6-5 with TRBJ2-1; TRBD2 is a possible D gene (5 bases). The CDR3 is made up of 13 amino acids. The V end was cut by 8 bases, the J end by 6 bases, with 14 bases between. CDR1 MNHEY and CDR2 SVGAGI come from the germline V gene. The CDR3 nucleotides are TGTGCCAGCCGGGCTCCGGCGGGCAATGAGCAGTTCTTC. Translated: CASRAPAGNEQFF.

The rearrangement uses TRBV7-9 and TRBJ1-2; D may be TRBD1 (6 bases). CDR1 is SEHNR and CDR2 is FQNEAQ in the germline V gene (reference sequence). This CDR3 has 15 residues. V was trimmed by 0 bases and J by 8 bases, leaving 16 bases between them. CDR3 protein: CASSLAVRGASGYTF. The DNA for the CDR3 is TGTGCCAGCAGCTTAGCGGTCAGGGGCGCGAGCGGCTACACCTTC. The full variable domain, in which reference TRBV7-9 and TRBJ1-2 provide the parts outside the CDR3, is DTGVSQNPRHKITKRGQNVTFRCDPISEHNRLYWYRQTLGQGPEFLTYFQNEAQLEKSRLLSDRFSAERPKGSFSTLEIQRTEQGDSAMYLCASSLAVRGASGYTFGSGTRLTVV.

This clonotype was detected a few times. The V gene is TRBV7-2, the J gene TRBJ1-6; 9 bases agree with TRBD1. The CDR3 spans 16 residues. Germline CDR1 is SGHTA and CDR2 is FQGNSA. With V trimmed by 3 bases and J by 8 bases, 8 bases remained unmatched. The DNA of the CDR3 is TGTGCCAGCAGCTTGAGGCCGGGACAGGGTGATTCACCCCTCCACTTT. Protein product: CASSLRPGQGDSPLHF.

This chain joins TRBV15 and TRBJ1-2; D is perhaps TRBD1 (5 bases). The V gene's germline CDR1 is LNHNV and CDR2 YYDKDF (reference sequence). The CDR3 has 14 amino acids. The germline V and J ends were trimmed by 0 bases and 4 bases, with 9 bases remaining between them. The CDR3 DNA reads as TGTGCCACCAGCAGAGACAGGGTCGGCTATGGCTACACCTTC. Residues: CATSRDRVGYGYTF.

This sequence joins TRBV7-3 and TRBJ2-3, with D uncertain. This CDR3 spans 14 amino acids. The germline V gene encodes CDR1 SGHTA and CDR2 FQGTGA. The germline V and J ends were trimmed by 7 bases and 3 bases, with 14 bases remaining between them. CDR3 bases: TGTGCCAGCAAACCGGGTCTCCAGACAGATACGCAGTATTTT. Its protein product is CASKPGLQTDTQYF.